Below are 29 T cell receptor beta chains sequenced from a single sample in a study of T cell responses to AZD1222 COVID-19 vaccine. Repertoires were generated with immunoSEQ multiplex PCR, while TCRdb's copy carries only in-frame clones and drops some. The sample has about 79,000 clones; more than 70% are singletons. This sample comprised peripheral blood, obtained on day 0 of AZD1222 vaccination. These TCRs come from an adult in good health.

The chain is built from TRBV6-1 and TRBJ2-5; D remains unclear. Trimming stripped 2 bases from V and 2 bases from J, with 15 bases between. The germline V gene encodes CDR1 MNHNS and CDR2 SASEGT. This CDR3 comprises 16 residues. This CDR3 reads CASSENGFNEQETQYF. DNA for the CDR3: TGTGCCAGCAGTGAAAATGGGTTTAATGAACAAGAGACCCAGTACTTC.

The rearrangement uses TRBV7-8 and TRBJ1-5, with D maybe TRBD1 (6 bases). Germline values: CDR1 SGHVS, CDR2 FQNEAQ. The CDR3 sequence is 13 residues long. V dropped 5 bases and J dropped 6 bases, with 11 bases sitting between them. CDR3 sequence reads: CASSLGGPQPQHF. The CDR3, as DNA: TGTGCCAGCAGCCTGGGGGGGCCTCAGCCCCAGCATTTT.

This clone was seen once. V and J are TRBV5-4 and TRBJ2-7; D is perhaps TRBD1 (6 bases). The CDR3 runs to 15 residues. The germline V gene encodes CDR1 SGHNT and CDR2 YYREEE (reference sequence). Trimming stripped 3 bases from V and 6 bases from J, with 19 bases between. This CDR3 reads CASSSDRTVTGEQYF. Written as DNA, the CDR3 is TGTGCCAGCAGCTCCGACCGGACAGTAACTGGCGAGCAGTACTTC.

The chain joins TRBV5-5 to TRBJ1-2, with TRBD1 identical over 9 bases. The CDR3 spans 14 residues. Germline V lookup: CDR1 SGHKS, CDR2 YYEKEE (reference sequence). The V gene end was trimmed by 1 base and the J gene end by 7 bases; junction bases not matched to a gene: 5. The CDR3 DNA sequence: TGTGCCAGCAGCTTGTCGACAGGGGGACGTGGCTACACCTTC. This sequence encodes CASSLSTGGRGYTF. The full variable domain, in which reference TRBV5-5 and TRBJ1-2 provide the parts outside the CDR3, is DAGVTQSPTHLIKTRGQQVTLRCSPISGHKSVSWYQQVLGQGPQFIFQYYEKEERGRGNFPDRFSARQFPNYSSELNVNALLLGDSALYLCASSLSTGGRGYTFGSGTRLTVV.

The rearrangement joins TRBV11-2 to TRBJ1-6; 7 nucleotides align to TRBD1. Trimming cost V 5 bases and J 0 bases; bases outside gene matches: 4. This CDR3 contains 16 residues. Germline V CDR1 and CDR2: SGHAT, FQNNGV. In DNA form, the CDR3 reads TGTGCCAGCAGCAAGACAGGGAGCTCCTATAATTCACCCCTCCACTTT. This encodes CASSKTGSSYNSPLHF. Full variable domain (outside the CDR3, taken from reference TRBV11-2 and TRBJ1-6): EAGVAQSPRYKIIEKRQSVAFWCNPISGHATLYWYQQILGQGPKLLIQFQNNGVVDDSQLPKDRFSAERLKGVDSTLKIQPAKLEDSAVYLCASSKTGSSYNSPLHFGNGTRLTVT.

The chain is built from TRBV7-6 and TRBJ2-7, with D perhaps matching TRBD1 or TRBD2 (7 bases each). In germline, CDR1 is SGHVS, CDR2 FNYEAQ. Trimming cost V 2 bases and J 4 bases, with 24 bases left between them. This CDR3 spans 18 amino acids. The CDR3 coding sequence is TGTGCCAGCAGCTTACAGGGGGGAGGGCAGGGGTTAGCGTACGAGCAGTACTTC. Protein product: CASSLQGGGQGLAYEQYF.

V and J are TRBV13 and TRBJ2-4, with D possibly matching TRBD1 (6 bases). This CDR3 has 17 amino acids. CDR1 PRHDT and CDR2 FYEKMQ come from the germline V gene (reference sequence). Trimming took 5 bases from V and 0 from J, leaving 17 bases between them. In nucleotides, the CDR3 is TGTGCCAGCAGCCCTCCGGGACAAATTTTAGCCAAAAACATTCAGTACTTC. This gives the protein CASSPPGQILAKNIQYF.

The chain combines TRBV19 with TRBJ2-2; no definite D call. Germline V gene data show CDR1 as LNHDA and CDR2 as SQIVND (reference sequence). V was shortened by 3 bases and J by 6 bases, with 11 bases between the two germline ends. The CDR3 is 14 residues long. CDR3 sequence reads: CASSIVPGAGELFF. Here the CDR3 DNA reads TGTGCCAGTAGTATTGTCCCTGGAGCCGGGGAGCTGTTTTTT.

The CDR3: CASRSALRSGANVLTF. In nucleotides, the CDR3 is TGTGCCAGCAGATCCGCCTTACGCTCTGGGGCCAACGTCCTGACTTTC. This sequence joins TRBV4-2 and TRBJ2-6; no clear D. The length of the CDR3 is 16 residues. The germline V gene encodes CDR1 LGHNA and CDR2 YNFKEQ. The V and J ends lost 6 bases and 0 bases respectively, with 12 bases between them.

The rearrangement links TRBV3-1 (or the pseudogene TRBV3-2) to TRBJ1-1; tentatively, D is TRBD1 (6 bases). Germline CDR1 is LGHDT and CDR2 is YNNKEL (reference sequence). The V gene lost 3 bases and the J gene lost 7 bases, with 12 bases spanning the gap. This CDR3 contains 13 residues. This CDR3 reads CASSQLQGNEAFF. CDR3 DNA sequence: TGTGCCAGCAGCCAGTTACAGGGCAATGAAGCTTTCTTT.

A few counts support this clone. This chain connects TRBV4-2 to TRBJ2-7; no firm D call. The CDR3 totals 15 residues. V shed 0 bases and J shed 2 bases, with 11 bases lying between them. Germline V CDR1 and CDR2: LGHNA, YNFKEQ. CDR3: CASSQDLNGAYEQYF. In nucleotides, the CDR3 is TGTGCCAGCAGCCAAGATTTAAACGGAGCCTACGAGCAGTACTTC.

The rearrangement uses TRBV2 and TRBJ2-1; TRBD2 agrees at 9 bases. Trimming cost V 2 bases and J 4 bases; bases outside gene matches: 0. Germline V gene lookup returns CDR1 SNHLY and CDR2 FYNNEI. The CDR3 covers 14 residues. The CDR3 region is CASSESGGYNEQFF. The CDR3 DNA follows: TGTGCCAGCAGTGAAAGCGGGGGGTACAATGAGCAGTTCTTC.

V usage is TRBV4-2 and J usage is TRBJ1-5, with D unclear. Per germline, CDR1 LGHNA and CDR2 YNFKEQ. There are 16 residues in the CDR3. V was pared by 4 bases and J by 3 bases, with 16 bases between. The CDR3 DNA reads TGTGCCAGCAGCCCAAGAGGTCCCGCCACCAATCAGCCCCAGCATTTT. It is translated as CASSPRGPATNQPQHF.

V and J are TRBV6-5 and TRBJ1-2; unclear D gene. The CDR3 is 12 amino acids. Trimming cost V 4 bases and J 8 bases, with 11 bases left between them. The germline gives CDR1 MNHEY, CDR2 SVGAGI. As DNA, the CDR3 is TGTGCCAGCAGTTCGGAGGGCGGGGGCTACACCTTC. It translates to CASSSEGGGYTF.

This chain links TRBV11-1 with TRBJ1-2, with 7 bases fitting TRBD1. Germline V gene sequence: CDR1 SGHAT, CDR2 FQDESV (reference sequence). J was trimmed by 3 bases and V by 4 bases; bases with no gene match: 5. This CDR3 spans 14 amino acids. CDR3 in amino acids: CASSSGTADYGYTF. In DNA, the CDR3 is TGTGCCAGCAGCTCTGGGACAGCCGACTATGGCTACACCTTC.

The chain employs TRBV4-1 and TRBJ1-2; the D is unclear. The germline V gene encodes CDR1 MGHRA and CDR2 YSYEKL. The CDR3 has 15 amino acids. Trimming shortened V by 2 bases and J by 3 bases, and 13 bases separated the two germline ends. CDR3 nucleotide sequence: TGCGCCAGCAGCCAACCTCTCTCCACTTACTATGGCTACACCTTC. This translates into CASSQPLSTYYGYTF.

The chain uses TRBV28 and TRBJ2-7, with 8 bases fitting TRBD2. CDR1 is MDHEN and CDR2 is SYDVKM in the germline V gene. CDR3 length: 15 amino acids. The V gene end was trimmed by 4 bases and the J gene end by 2 bases; junction bases not matched to a gene: 7. The CDR3 reads CASSYQRGGTYEQYF. DNA of the CDR3: TGTGCCAGCAGTTACCAACGGGGGGGCACCTACGAGCAGTACTTC.

The chain has TRBV28 and TRBJ1-5; the D is unclear. Trimming pared 3 bases from V and 6 bases from J, leaving 6 bases between. CDR3 length: 12 residues. Germline V CDR1 and CDR2: MDHEN, SYDVKM. As DNA, the CDR3 is TGTGCCAGCAGTTTGATACCTCAGCCCCAGCATTTT. Translation gives CASSLIPQPQHF.

The V call is TRBV5-6, the J call TRBJ2-7; unclear D gene. This CDR3 is built from 14 residues. Trimming cost V 0 bases and J 0 bases, with 7 bases left between them. Germline V lookup: CDR1 SGHDT, CDR2 YYEEEE. Here the CDR3 reads CASSLVGPSYEQYF. The CDR3 DNA sequence: TGTGCCAGCAGCTTGGTTGGACCCTCCTACGAGCAGTACTTC. The complete variable domain, with remaining parts taken from reference TRBV5-6 and TRBJ2-7, reads DAGVTQSPTHLIKTRGQQVTLRCSPKSGHDTVSWYQQALGQGPQFIFQYYEEEERQRGNFPDRFSGHQFPNYSSELNVNALLLGDSALYLCASSLVGPSYEQYFGPGTRLTVT.

This clone was found a few times. The chain uses TRBV3-1 (or the pseudogene TRBV3-2) and TRBJ1-5; D remains unclear. V lost 1 base to trimming and J lost 3 bases, with 10 bases between them. The CDR3 is 15 residues long. CDR1 is LGHDT, CDR2 YNNKEL, per germline (reference sequence). CDR3 DNA: TGTGCCAGCAGCCAAGGGGCGGCCCACAATCAGCCCCAGCATTTT. It yields the protein CASSQGAAHNQPQHF.

CDR3 protein: CASSLGAGGLLDEQFF. The CDR3 coding sequence is TGCGCCAGCAGCTTGGGAGCGGGGGGCCTTTTGGATGAGCAGTTCTTC. The genes are TRBV5-1 and TRBJ2-1; 9 bases are shared with TRBD2. Germline V gene data show CDR1 as SGHRS and CDR2 as YFSETQ. The CDR3 is 16 amino acids. The ends lost 0 bases at V and 8 bases at J; junction bases unmatched: 9.

This clone was found a few times. This chain uses TRBV6-5 with TRBJ2-3; no definite D call. Germline V gene data show CDR1 as MNHEY and CDR2 as SVGAGI. Trimming stripped 6 bases from V and 6 bases from J, with 7 bases between. CDR3 length equals 11 residues. Here the CDR3 reads CASSSRDTQYF. The DNA for the CDR3 is TGTGCCAGCAGCTCCAGGGATACGCAGTATTTT.

V and J are TRBV5-4 and TRBJ2-1, with D hard to call. Germline V gene lookup returns CDR1 SGHNT and CDR2 YYREEE (reference sequence). CDR3 size: 14 residues. V lost 0 bases to trimming and J lost 7 bases, with 11 bases between them. CDR3 region: CASSLELLGNEQFF. The DNA for the CDR3 is TGTGCCAGCAGCTTGGAGCTCCTAGGAAATGAGCAGTTCTTC. The whole variable domain, filled in from reference TRBV5-4 and TRBJ2-1, reads ETGVTQSPTHLIKTRGQQVTLRCSSQSGHNTVSWYQQALGQGPQFIFQYYREEENGRGNFPPRFSGLQFPNYSSELNVNALELDDSALYLCASSLELLGNEQFFGPGTRLTVL.

This sequence joins TRBV2 and TRBJ2-4; TRBD2 aligns across 11 bases. In germline, CDR1 is SNHLY, CDR2 FYNNEI. Germline trimming cut 6 bases from V and 7 bases from J; bases unmatched to any gene: 17. The CDR3 length is 18 residues. The CDR3 reads CASSPLGTSGGRGNIQYF. The CDR3 DNA reads TGTGCCAGCAGCCCGTTGGGGACTAGCGGAGGACGGGGGAACATTCAGTACTTC.

The chain combines TRBV7-2 with TRBJ1-5, with D possibly matching TRBD1 (6 bases). The CDR3 consists of 13 residues. Germline V lookup: CDR1 SGHTA, CDR2 FQGNSA. The V end lost 3 bases, the J end lost 7 bases, and 10 bases lay between the germline ends. The CDR3 region is CASSLTQGQPQHF. CDR3 DNA sequence: TGTGCCAGCAGCTTGACCCAGGGGCAGCCCCAGCATTTT.

The rearrangement uses TRBV20-1 and TRBJ2-1; 12 bases agree with TRBD2. Germline V gene data show CDR1 as DFQATT and CDR2 as SNEGSKA (reference sequence). The CDR3 extends over 11 amino acids. V shed 6 bases, J shed 12 bases, and the junction held 3 bases outside the gene matches. The CDR3 loop is CSALGLAGQFF. DNA of the CDR3: TGCAGTGCCCTGGGACTAGCGGGGCAGTTCTTC.

Written as DNA, the CDR3 is TGTGCCAGCAGTGAAGGGTTTAAGGGTGAAGCTTTCTTT. Protein product: CASSEGFKGEAFF. V is TRBV6-1 and J is TRBJ1-1; D is unresolved. Between the trimmed V and J ends, which lost 1 base and 7 bases, there was a span of 10 bases. There are 13 residues in the CDR3. The germline V gene encodes CDR1 MNHNS and CDR2 SASEGT.

This chain uses TRBV5-1 with TRBJ2-2; 10 nucleotides align to TRBD2. CDR3 length: 20 residues. V shed 0 bases and J 6 bases; nucleotides not matched to a gene: 17. In germline, CDR1 is SGHRS, CDR2 YFSETQ. The CDR3 DNA sequence: TGCGCCAGCAGCTTGGGGTACCCTTTTGTAGCGGGAGGCGGAGCCGGGGAGCTGTTTTTT. Translation: CASSLGYPFVAGGGAGELFF.

This chain joins TRBV6-5 and TRBJ2-5, with TRBD2 matching over 7 bases. Germline lookup yields CDR1 MNHEY and CDR2 SVGAGI. V shed 8 bases, J shed 2 bases, and the junction held 11 bases outside the gene matches. This CDR3 comprises 15 residues. In nucleotides, the CDR3 is TGTGCCAGCTCCCTTGGGTCTAGCGGTCAAGAGACCCAGTACTTC. This gives the protein CASSLGSSGQETQYF.